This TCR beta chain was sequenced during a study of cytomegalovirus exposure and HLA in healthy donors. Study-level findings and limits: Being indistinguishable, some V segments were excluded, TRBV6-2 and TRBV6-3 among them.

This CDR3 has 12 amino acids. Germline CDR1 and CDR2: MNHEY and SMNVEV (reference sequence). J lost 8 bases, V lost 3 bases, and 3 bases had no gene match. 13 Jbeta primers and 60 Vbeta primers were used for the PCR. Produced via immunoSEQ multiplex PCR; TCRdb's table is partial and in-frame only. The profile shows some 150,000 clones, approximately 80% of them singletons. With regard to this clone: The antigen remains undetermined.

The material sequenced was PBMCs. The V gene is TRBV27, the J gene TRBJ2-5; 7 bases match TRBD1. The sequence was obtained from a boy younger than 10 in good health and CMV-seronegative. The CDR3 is CASSFAGGTQYF. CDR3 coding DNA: TGTGCCAGCAGTTTCGCAGGGGGTACCCAGTACTTC.